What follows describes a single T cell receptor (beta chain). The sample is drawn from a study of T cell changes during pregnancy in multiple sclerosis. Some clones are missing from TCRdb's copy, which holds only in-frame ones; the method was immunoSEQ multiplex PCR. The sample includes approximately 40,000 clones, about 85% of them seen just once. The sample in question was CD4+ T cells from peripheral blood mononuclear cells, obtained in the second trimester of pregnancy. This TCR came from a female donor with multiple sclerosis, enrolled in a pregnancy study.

The CDR3 spells CATRLAGIYEQYF. CDR3 nucleotides: TGTGCCACCAGACTAGCGGGAATATACGAGCAGTACTTC. The chain employs TRBV6-1 and TRBJ2-7; 11 bases line up with TRBD2. CDR1 and CDR2 (germline): MNHNS, SASEGT. The length of the CDR3 is 13 residues. V was clipped by 10 bases and J by 4 bases; unmatched bases: 6.